This TCR beta chain was captured in a study of blood T cell repertoires in COVID-19. Measured with immunoSEQ multiplex PCR; TCRdb has only the in-frame clones, and not every one. The data contain approximately 360,000 clones, 70% to 90% of them singletons. Cohort placement rested on clinical history that participants reported themselves. The germline V and J ends were trimmed by 3 bases and 2 bases, with 10 bases remaining between them. The CDR3 covers 15 residues. The germline V gene has CDR1 SEHNR and CDR2 FQNEAQ (reference sequence). The source material was PBMCs or T cells enriched from blood (not recorded which). This receptor was obtained from a woman aged 25-40 years with acute COVID-19. The V gene is TRBV7-9, the J gene TRBJ1-4; a possible D gene is TRBD1 (5 bases). CDR3 in DNA: TGTGCCAGCAGCTTCTGGACAAGTACTAATGAAAAACTGTTTTTT. This codes for CASSFWTSTNEKLFF.